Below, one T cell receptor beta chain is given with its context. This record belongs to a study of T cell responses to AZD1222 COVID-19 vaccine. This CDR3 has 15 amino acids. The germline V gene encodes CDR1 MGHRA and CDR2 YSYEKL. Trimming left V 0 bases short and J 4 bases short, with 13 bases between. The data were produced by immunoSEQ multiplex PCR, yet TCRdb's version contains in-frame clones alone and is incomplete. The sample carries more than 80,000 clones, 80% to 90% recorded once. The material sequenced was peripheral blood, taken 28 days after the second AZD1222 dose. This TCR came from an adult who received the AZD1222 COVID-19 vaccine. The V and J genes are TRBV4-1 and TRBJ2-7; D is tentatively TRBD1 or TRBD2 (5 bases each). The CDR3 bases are TGCGCCAGCAGCCAAGAGGAGGTTAGGGGATACGAGCAGTACTTC. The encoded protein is CASSQEEVRGYEQYF.